The TCR beta chain under discussion was sequenced for a study of neoadjuvant anti-PD-1 for oral cavity cancer. Background on the study: Patients without progression got a fourth dose around day 43.

The J segment lost 4 bases and the V segment lost 6 bases, leaving 18 bases of the junction unmatched. Germline CDR1 reads MDHEN; CDR2 reads SYDVKM. The CDR3 totals 18 residues. Some clones are missing from TCRdb's copy, which holds only in-frame ones; the method was immunoSEQ multiplex PCR. The top ten hold roughly 6.5% of the sample, which has some 7,100 clones, roughly 60% seen once. Stage II-IVA oral cavity squamous cell carcinoma was new and untreated by systemic or radiation therapy. This clonotype was obtained from a person aged 40-85 years with oral cavity squamous cell carcinoma. The starting material was tumor tissue, obtained before nivolumab (anti-PD-1) treatment. The chain employs TRBV28 and TRBJ2-1; TRBD2 aligns across 7 bases. CDR3 in DNA: TGTGCCAGCAGCAATACGGAGCGGGGAACAACGTTTTACAATGAGCAGTTCTTC. Protein sequence: CASSNTERGTTFYNEQFF.